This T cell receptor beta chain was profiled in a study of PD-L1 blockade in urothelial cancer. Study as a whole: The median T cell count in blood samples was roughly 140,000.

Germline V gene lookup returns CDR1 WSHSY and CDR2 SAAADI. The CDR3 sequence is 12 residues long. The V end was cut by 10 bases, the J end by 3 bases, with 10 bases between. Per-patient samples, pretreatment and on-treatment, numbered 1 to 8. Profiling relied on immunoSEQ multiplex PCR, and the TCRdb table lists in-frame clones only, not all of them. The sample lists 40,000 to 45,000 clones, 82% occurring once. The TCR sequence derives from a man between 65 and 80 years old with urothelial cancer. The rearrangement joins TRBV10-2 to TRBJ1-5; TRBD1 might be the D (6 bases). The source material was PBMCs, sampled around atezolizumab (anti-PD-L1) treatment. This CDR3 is CANGQTNQPQHF. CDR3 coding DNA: TGCGCCAACGGACAGACCAATCAGCCCCAGCATTTT.